This entry lists 20 T cell receptor beta chains sequenced from one sample in a study of CD8+CD57+ T cells in acquired aplastic anemia. Investigators profiled TCR beta VDJ and CDR3 from genomic DNA template. One entry per CDR3 protein, called by TCRdb with MiXCR from the reads. The data contain roughly 40,000 distinct CDR3 sequences, 65% to 70% of them seen just once; the ten biggest clones take up 23%. The sample comprised sorted CD4+, CD8+, or CD8+CD57+ T cells (not recorded which) from PBMCs. Every receptor here comes from a human donor in good health, serving as a control.

This rearrangement joins TRBV29-1 to TRBJ1-1; 8 bases map to TRBD1. CDR3 size: 15 residues. The V and J ends lost 4 bases and 0 bases, in that order; junction bases with no gene match: 7. Per the germline V gene, CDR1 is SQVTM and CDR2 is ANQGSEA. CDR3 nucleotides: TGCAGCGTTGGGGCGGCAGGGGGCTTGAACACTGAAGCTTTCTTT. Its translation is CSVGAAGGLNTEAFF.

The chain links TRBV15 to TRBJ2-7; D is unclear. Per germline, CDR1 LNHNV and CDR2 YYDKDF (reference sequence). V was pared by 0 bases and J by 2 bases, with 14 bases between. This CDR3 spans 16 amino acids. DNA of the CDR3: TGTGCCACCAGCAGAGATTACGGCGGATCCACCTACGAGCAGTACTTC. The encoded protein is CATSRDYGGSTYEQYF.

This clonotype was recorded at least ten times. The gene calls are TRBV27 and TRBJ1-1; D unclear. V lost 1 base and J lost 1, with 7 bases in between. CDR1 is MNHEY and CDR2 is SMNVEV in the germline V gene (reference sequence). The length of the CDR3 is 14 residues. The chain's CDR3 is CASSLFAGNTEAFF. The CDR3 nucleotides read TGTGCCAGCAGTTTATTTGCAGGGAACACTGAAGCTTTCTTT.

This chain links TRBV2 with TRBJ1-5, with 11 bases lining up with TRBD1. The length of the CDR3 is 16 residues. Per the germline V gene, CDR1 is SNHLY and CDR2 is FYNNEI. Germline trimming cut 1 base from V and 6 bases from J; bases unmatched to any gene: 5. The CDR3 protein is CASSEDGTGGGQPQHF. As DNA, the CDR3 is TGTGCCAGCAGTGAAGACGGGACAGGGGGTGGTCAGCCCCAGCATTTT. The complete variable domain, with remaining parts taken from reference TRBV2 and TRBJ1-5, reads EPEVTQTPSHQVTQMGQEVILRCVPISNHLYFYWYRQILGQKVEFLVSFYNNEISEKSEIFDDQFSVERPDGSNFTLKIRSTKLEDSAMYFCASSEDGTGGGQPQHFGDGTRLSIL.

DNA for the CDR3: TGTGCCAGCAGCCCGATGGAGACGACGGCGGAGACCCAGTACTTC. Translated: CASSPMETTAETQYF. The rearrangement uses TRBV11-1 and TRBJ2-5, with D unclear. The CDR3 extends over 15 amino acids. Between the trimmed V and J ends, which lost 5 bases and 5 bases, there was a span of 18 bases. From germline, CDR1 is SGHAT and CDR2 FQDESV (reference sequence).

This clonotype was detected many times. The DNA for the CDR3 is TGTGCCAGCAGCCGAGACAGGGGCGGGGCTTATTCACCCCTCCACTTT. This translates into CASSRDRGGAYSPLHF. The chain has TRBV4-2 and TRBJ1-6, with 8 bases that match TRBD1. Germline lookup yields CDR1 LGHNA and CDR2 YNFKEQ. Losses at the gene ends were 4 bases for V and 8 bases for J; bases not matched to a gene: 10. The CDR3 totals 16 residues.

The rearrangement links TRBV2 to TRBJ1-2; 7 nucleotides agree with TRBD1. The V segment lost 2 bases and the J segment 3 bases; nucleotides outside the gene matches: 6. CDR3 length equals 15 residues. CDR1 is SNHLY and CDR2 is FYNNEI in the germline V gene. This chain's CDR3 is CASSETGQEYYGYTF. CDR3 in DNA: TGTGCCAGCAGTGAAACCGGACAGGAATACTATGGCTACACCTTC.

This clonotype was counted at least ten times. Possible read error: a much larger clone is one base away. The chain recombines TRBV13 with TRBJ1-2; D possibly corresponds to TRBD1 (5 bases). In germline, CDR1 is PRHDT, CDR2 FYEKMQ (reference sequence). The CDR3 is 15 residues long. CDR3 sequence (DNA): TGTGCCAGCGGCTTCGGGACCGTAGCTAACTATGGCTACACCTTC. This translates into CASGFGTVANYGYTF.

The chain carries TRBV7-2 and TRBJ2-5, with 9 bases that match TRBD1. The CDR3 contains 13 residues. V lost 11 bases, J lost 4 bases, and 8 bases stayed unmatched. In germline, CDR1 is SGHTA, CDR2 FQGNSA. CDR3 DNA sequence: TGTGCCGGAGCGACGGACAGGGGAGAGACCCAGTACTTC. The encoded protein is CAGATDRGETQYF.

This chain connects TRBV7-2 to TRBJ2-5; 7 nucleotides match TRBD2. The CDR3 loop spans 13 amino acids. CDR1 is SGHTA and CDR2 is FQGNSA in the germline V gene. Trimming cost V 3 bases and J 4 bases; bases outside gene matches: 2. The chain's CDR3 is CASSFAGVETQYF. As DNA, the CDR3 is TGTGCCAGCAGCTTTGCGGGGGTAGAGACCCAGTACTTC. Full variable domain (rest looked up from reference TRBV7-2 and TRBJ2-5): GAGVSQSPSNKVTEKGKDVELRCDPISGHTALYWYRQSLGQGLEFLIYFQGNSAPDKSGLPSDRFSAERTGGSVSTLTIQRTQQEDSAVYLCASSFAGVETQYFGPGTRLLVL.

The gene calls are TRBV7-9 and TRBJ2-5; weak D call: TRBD2 (6 bases). Trimming left V 5 bases short and J 2 bases short, with 15 bases between. The CDR3 consists of 15 residues. Germline loops: CDR1 SEHNR, CDR2 FQNEAQ (reference sequence). CDR3 protein: CASSPRDWRQETQYF. The CDR3 DNA reads as TGTGCCAGCAGCCCCCGGGACTGGCGGCAAGAGACCCAGTACTTC.

J is TRBJ1-1 and V is TRBV11-1; unclear D gene. This CDR3 spans 15 amino acids. CDR1 is SGHAT, CDR2 FQDESV, per germline (reference sequence). Trimming took 5 bases from V and 1 from J, leaving 14 bases between them. The CDR3 spells CASSPTLDGNTEAFF. The CDR3, as DNA: TGTGCCAGCAGCCCAACTTTAGACGGGAACACTGAAGCTTTCTTT.

In this sample, this clonotype turned up many times. This rearrangement joins TRBV12-3 or TRBV12-4 to TRBJ1-4, with 8 bases that match TRBD1. The length of the CDR3 is 16 residues. J lost 8 bases, V lost 3 bases, and 11 bases had no gene match. The CDR3 loop reads CASSFSRGQGEEKLFF. CDR3 in DNA: TGTGCCAGCAGTTTTTCCCGCGGACAGGGCGAAGAAAAACTGTTTTTT.

This CDR3 is CASSSQGSYEQYF. The CDR3 DNA is TGTGCCAGCAGCTCACAGGGCTCCTACGAGCAGTACTTC. The chain is built from TRBV7-3 and TRBJ2-7; possibly TRBD1 for D (6 bases). The CDR3 is made up of 13 amino acids. Germline V gives CDR1 SGHTA, CDR2 FQGTGA. Deletions cut 4 bases from V and 0 bases from J, with 7 bases between.

This clonotype was observed at least ten times. V and J are TRBV9 and TRBJ2-3; TRBD1 aligns across 8 bases. The CDR3 runs to 16 residues. The germline gives CDR1 SGDLS, CDR2 YYNGEE. Germline trimming cut 1 base from V and 4 bases from J; bases unmatched to any gene: 8. CDR3 nucleotide sequence: TGTGCCAGCAGCGTACCCGGGACAGGCGGCCCAGATACGCAGTATTTT. This translates into CASSVPGTGGPDTQYF.

On this clonotype itself: A junction end diverges from the germline sequence, so it may reflect a read error. The genes are TRBV2 and TRBJ1-1; 10 nucleotides agree with TRBD1. The germline V gene encodes CDR1 SNHLY and CDR2 FYNNEI. The CDR3 consists of 15 residues. CDR3 in amino acids: CAISESTGGRPEAFF. CDR3 DNA: TGTGCCATCAGTGAGTCGACAGGGGGCCGCCCTGAAGCTTTCTTT.

There are a few counts of this clonotype. The chain combines TRBV9 with TRBJ1-4; D unclear. Trimming removed 3 bases at V and 7 bases at J, with 16 bases between. Germline V lookup: CDR1 SGDLS, CDR2 YYNGEE. The CDR3 has 15 amino acids. CDR3 bases: TGTGCCAGCAGCGCAGACGGTACCCCGGGTGAAAAACTGTTTTTT. It is translated as CASSADGTPGEKLFF.

The sample holds many counts of this clonotype. The genes are TRBV4-3 and TRBJ1-3; no reliable D call. Germline CDR1 reads LGHNA; CDR2 reads YSLEER. V lost 0 bases and J 0 bases, leaving 9 bases between the germline ends. The CDR3 has 16 amino acids. The CDR3 region is CASSQDRISSGNTIYF. DNA for the CDR3: TGCGCCAGCAGCCAAGATAGGATCAGCTCTGGAAACACCATATATTTT.

The J gene is TRBJ1-2, the V gene TRBV20-1, with D perhaps matching TRBD1 (5 bases). The ends were cut back, 6 bases at V and 4 bases at J, with 15 bases in the middle. This CDR3 has 13 residues. CDR1 is DFQATT, CDR2 SNEGSKA, per germline (reference sequence). The CDR3 sequence: CSAVNVGTYGYTF. CDR3 DNA: TGCAGTGCCGTGAATGTTGGGACCTATGGCTACACCTTC.

This clonotype showed up many times. The chain uses TRBV6-2 or TRBV6-3 and TRBJ2-1, with D maybe TRBD2 (6 bases). CDR3 length: 15 residues. From germline, CDR1 is MNHEY and CDR2 SVGEGT. The V end was cut by 2 bases, the J end by 9 bases, with 17 bases between. The CDR3 is CASSYGRGDGGEQFF. DNA for the CDR3: TGTGCCAGCAGTTACGGGCGCGGGGATGGGGGTGAGCAGTTCTTC.